This TCR beta chain is drawn from a study of shared clonotypes between healthy human individuals. Study context: Those who served as donors were a couple of women and a few men between the ages of 18 and 49.

The naive CD8 fraction comprised CD45RO-negative cells positively selected for CCR7 and excluded terminally differentiated effector memory CD45RA+ cells. The authors loaded about 200 ng DNA, around 30,000 T cell genomes, into sorted-subset replicate PCRs. Produced via immunoSEQ multiplex PCR; TCRdb's table is partial and in-frame only. The table has about 2.1 million clones, 93% seen once. This sequence originates from a man aged 18 to 35 in good health. Some clones in this sample may be carry-over from other donors' samples. The specimen was naive CD8+ T cells from PBMCs.

CDR3 protein: CAWRTGLHGELFF. CDR3 in DNA: TGTGCCTGGAGAACGGGACTACACGGGGAGCTGTTTTTT. The chain couples TRBV30 to TRBJ2-2; 7 bases align to TRBD2. Germline V gene lookup returns CDR1 GTSNPN and CDR2 SVGIG (reference sequence). The CDR3 extends over 13 amino acids. The V gene end was trimmed by 3 bases and the J gene end by 7 bases; junction bases not matched to a gene: 5.